A single sample is the source of the 17 T cell receptor beta chains below, sequenced in a study of blood T cell repertoires in COVID-19. Assay: immunoSEQ multiplex PCR; the TCRdb copy retains only in-frame clones and omits some. Of about 240,000 clones in the sample, roughly 87% were seen once. The specimen was peripheral blood. The source of these receptors is a man between 60 and 75 years old who had recovered from COVID-19.

CDR3 bases: TGTGCCAGCAGCTTAGAATATGCCGGGTTAGGCCTAGCCAAAAACATTCAGTACTTC. It yields the protein CASSLEYAGLGLAKNIQYF. This chain links TRBV11-2 with TRBJ2-4; D gene uncertain. There are 19 residues in the CDR3. Germline lookup yields CDR1 SGHAT and CDR2 FQNNGV. Trimming took 0 bases from V and 0 from J, leaving 18 bases between them.

This clone came up a few times. V usage is TRBV24-1 and J usage is TRBJ1-5; 7 nucleotides align to TRBD1. The CDR3 spans 15 residues. Per the germline V gene, CDR1 is KGHDR and CDR2 is SFDVKD. V was clipped by 5 bases and J by 2 bases; unmatched bases: 5. The DNA for the CDR3 is TGTGCCACCAGTGGTGACAGGGTAGGCAATCAGCCCCAGCATTTT. Amino acids: CATSGDRVGNQPQHF.

J is TRBJ2-7 and V is TRBV11-3; D call uncertain. The V gene's germline CDR1 is SGHNT and CDR2 YENEEA. CDR3 length: 14 residues. V was shortened by 2 bases and J by 7 bases, with 15 bases between the two germline ends. The CDR3 loop reads CASSLTAISTEQYF. The CDR3 DNA reads as TGTGCCAGCAGCTTAACAGCTATCTCAACTGAGCAGTACTTC.

The chain uses TRBV4-2 and TRBJ2-7; D perhaps matches TRBD1 (5 bases). CDR3 size: 14 residues. Trimming stripped 1 base from V and 5 bases from J, with 12 bases between. The germline V gene has CDR1 LGHNA and CDR2 YNFKEQ. CDR3 sequence reads: CASSQADSRDEQYF. The CDR3 nucleotides read TGTGCCAGCAGCCAAGCAGACAGCAGGGACGAGCAGTACTTC.

The chain couples TRBV10-1 to TRBJ2-1, with 8 bases fitting TRBD1. This CDR3 comprises 13 residues. The germline V gene encodes CDR1 WNHNN and CDR2 SYGVQD (reference sequence). With 5 bases clipped from V and 7 bases from J, the junction kept 4 bases outside the gene matches. CDR3 in amino acids: CASSRTGSNEQFF. Written as DNA, the CDR3 is TGCGCCAGCAGTAGGACAGGGTCAAATGAGCAGTTCTTC.

This clone appeared a single time. The rearrangement uses TRBV7-6 and TRBJ2-3; TRBD2 matches 14 bases. The junction had 8 bases not matched to a gene; V was cut back by 2 bases and J by 1 base. Germline-derived CDR1 and CDR2 are SGHVS and FNYEAQ. There are 19 residues in the CDR3. CDR3 nucleotides: TGTGCCAGCAGCTTATTTGGGACTAGCGGGGGAATTGGCACAGATACGCAGTATTTT. Its protein product is CASSLFGTSGGIGTDTQYF.

This chain connects TRBV19 to TRBJ1-2; D perhaps matches TRBD1 (5 bases). Deletions cut 8 bases from V and 1 base from J, with 17 bases between. The CDR3 is 15 residues long. Looked up from germline, CDR1 is LNHDA and CDR2 is SQIVND (reference sequence). Here the CDR3 DNA reads TGTGCCAGTCTCATTCAGGGAATGGGTAACTATGGCTACACCTTC. Protein sequence: CASLIQGMGNYGYTF.

The chain couples TRBV24-1 to TRBJ2-2; D call uncertain. Trimming pared 6 bases from V and 9 bases from J, leaving 10 bases between. The CDR3 extends over 12 amino acids. The germline CDR1 and CDR2 sequences are KGHDR and SFDVKD. CDR3 nucleotides: TGTGCCACCAGTATGCACGGGTGGGAGCTGTTTTTT. It is translated as CATSMHGWELFF.

This clone was picked up one time. The chain has TRBV19 and TRBJ1-5, with unresolved D. Germline V gene sequence: CDR1 LNHDA, CDR2 SQIVND (reference sequence). V was pared by 4 bases and J by 15 bases, with 13 bases between. The CDR3 consists of 11 residues. In DNA form, the CDR3 reads TGTGCCAGTAGTAAACCTGACCCGGGGCATTTT. Translated: CASSKPDPGHF.

The chain is built from TRBV15 and TRBJ2-5, with D maybe TRBD2 (7 bases). CDR3 length: 14 amino acids. Deletions cut 7 bases from V and 1 base from J, with 13 bases between. Germline CDR1 LNHNV, CDR2 YYDKDF (reference sequence). The CDR3 DNA follows: TGTGCCACCAACGGAGGGGGGGGCCAAGAGACCCAGTACTTC. Translating gives CATNGGGGQETQYF.

This chain links TRBV24-1 with TRBJ2-5; TRBD2 matches 13 bases. The J segment lost 9 bases and the V segment lost 4 bases, leaving 7 bases of the junction unmatched. Per the germline V gene, CDR1 is KGHDR and CDR2 is SFDVKD. CDR3 length equals 15 residues. The chain's CDR3 is CATSDPRTSGGPQYF. In DNA form, the CDR3 reads TGTGCCACCAGTGACCCCCGGACTAGCGGGGGACCCCAGTACTTC.

The chain combines TRBV2 with TRBJ2-3, with a weak D call TRBD1 (8 bases). The germline gives CDR1 SNHLY, CDR2 FYNNEI. This CDR3 contains 15 residues. With 5 bases removed from V and 4 bases from J, the gap between germline ends came to 16 bases. The CDR3 loop is CASSRGQAGADTQYF. In DNA form, the CDR3 reads TGTGCCAGCAGTAGGGGACAGGCGGGGGCAGATACGCAGTATTTT.

CDR3 region: CATSVRDRNTEAFF. The CDR3 DNA sequence: TGTGCCACCAGTGTTCGGGACAGGAACACTGAAGCTTTCTTT. This chain joins TRBV24-1 and TRBJ1-1, with TRBD1 matching 7 bases. The ends lost 5 bases at V and 1 base at J; junction bases unmatched: 3. The CDR3 sequence is 14 residues long. Per germline, CDR1 KGHDR and CDR2 SFDVKD.

The CDR3, as DNA: TGTGCCACCAGTGAGGCGAGGAGCTCCTACAATGAGCAGTTCTTC. It encodes CATSEARSSYNEQFF. This chain joins TRBV24-1 and TRBJ2-1; D remains unclear. The CDR3 runs 15 residues. Germline assignment: CDR1 KGHDR and CDR2 SFDVKD. V was shortened by 4 bases and J by 0 bases, with 9 bases between the two germline ends.

The V and J genes are TRBV18 and TRBJ1-5; 9 bases map to TRBD1. The CDR3 contains 14 residues. Germline loops: CDR1 KGHSH, CDR2 LQKENI. J gave up 7 bases and V 3 bases, and 4 bases lay outside the gene matches. DNA for the CDR3: TGTGCCAGCTCACCTACAGGGGGCACGCAGCCCCAGCATTTT. Its translation: CASSPTGGTQPQHF.

V is TRBV20-1 and J is TRBJ2-7, with D hard to call. CDR1 is DFQATT and CDR2 is SNEGSKA in the germline V gene (reference sequence). The CDR3 has 14 residues. V was trimmed by 3 bases and J by 5 bases, leaving 17 bases between them. This chain's CDR3 is CSASDPSRSHEQYF. The CDR3 nucleotides are TGCAGTGCTAGTGACCCCTCGAGGTCCCACGAGCAGTACTTC.

CDR3 coding DNA: TGTGCCACCAGCAAGCGTACGGGGGGTTCCTACGAGCAGTACTTC. Its protein is CATSKRTGGSYEQYF. The chain employs TRBV15 and TRBJ2-7; 7 bases agree with TRBD2. CDR1 is LNHNV, CDR2 YYDKDF, per germline (reference sequence). V lost 4 bases to trimming and J lost 1 base; unmatched junction nucleotides: 7. The CDR3 is made up of 15 amino acids.